The rows below give T cell receptor beta chains drawn from one sample of a study of shared T cell receptors in the human thymus. Data came from immunoSEQ multiplex PCR; TCRdb stores just in-frame clones and leaves some out. The sample records about 400,000 clones, approximately 95% being singletons. The sample consisted of thymocytes. The receptors stem from a human donor. The CDR3 runs from the conserved cysteine through the conserved F or W. The D gene is left open where the match is weak. Size values are once, few and many counts, or a class for expanded clones, and some rows have none.

.	TRBV5-5	TRBJ1-1	once	TGTGCCAGCAGCTCTGCAGGTACAGGACGATTTACCATGAACACTGAAGCTTTCTTT	CASSSAGTGRFTMNTEAFF
.	TRBV14	TRBJ1-2	.	TGTGCCAGCAGCCCCCCAGGACGGAGTTATGGCTACACCTTC	CASSPPGRSYGYTF
TRBD1	TRBV7-8	TRBJ2-7	.	TGTGCCAGCAGCCTCGGGACAGCCTACGAGCAGTACTTC	CASSLGTAYEQYF
.	TRBV7-2	TRBJ1-4	.	TGTGCCAGCAGCTTAGATTTGGGGTCAACAAAGCAAAAACTGTTTTTT	CASSLDLGSTKQKLFF
.	TRBV19	TRBJ1-1	.	TGTGCCAGTAGTTTGAGTGTTTTCTGGGTCGGAGCTTTCTTT	CASSLSVFWVGAFF
.	TRBV30	TRBJ2-7	.	TGTGCCTGGAGTCATCCACCGATACTAGGGGGGGGGTACTTC	CAWSHPPILGGGYF
.	TRBV4-2	TRBJ1-5	.	TGTGCCAGCAGCCATAGGGGGGTTGGCAATCAGCCCCAGCATTTT	CASSHRGVGNQPQHF
.	TRBV20-1	TRBJ2-5	.	TGCAGTGCCCTCGGACGAGAGACCCAGTACTTC	CSALGRETQYF
.	TRBV5-6	TRBJ2-1	.	TGTGCCAGCAGCTTCGAGGACTACAATGAGCAGTTCTTC	CASSFEDYNEQFF
TRBD1	TRBV19	TRBJ2-1	.	TGTGCCAGTAGCAAATTCCGGGACAGGGCCAACAATGAGCAGTTCTTC	CASSKFRDRANNEQFF
.	TRBV19	TRBJ2-7	.	TGTGCCAGTAGTTCGTCCGGGCCGTACGAGCAGTGCTTC	CASSSSGPYEQCF
.	TRBV27	TRBJ2-1	.	TGTGCCAGCAGTTTATCGAGCGCTGACCCTAAGGACCCAATACACAGAGATGAGCAGTTCTTC	CASSLSSADPKDPIHRDEQFF
.	TRBV11-3	TRBJ2-1	.	TGTGCCAGCAGCTTAACCAAATACAATGAGCAGTTCTTC	CASSLTKYNEQFF
TRBD1	TRBV2	TRBJ1-1	.	TGTGCCAGCAGTGTGGAGGTTGGACAGGTCACTGAAGCTTTCTTT	CASSVEVGQVTEAFF
.	TRBV7-2	TRBJ2-2	.	TGTGCCAGCAGGCCTTCAGGGGCCCGGGAGCTGTTTTTT	CASRPSGARELFF
TRBD2	TRBV28	TRBJ2-7	once	TGTGCCAGCAGTTTGCACCTCAGGACGGGGGGGTACGAGCAGTACTTC	CASSLHLRTGGYEQYF
.	TRBV7-2	TRBJ1-5	.	TGTGCCAGCAGCTTCCATCAGTATAGCAATCAGCCCCAGCATTTT	CASSFHQYSNQPQHF
.	TRBV10-2	TRBJ2-2	.	TGCGCCAGCAGTGGCCGCGGCCCGAACACCGGGGAGCTGTTTTTT	CASSGRGPNTGELFF
TRBD2	TRBV28	TRBJ2-1	.	TGTGCCAGCAGCCGGACTAGCGAGTCCTACAATGAGCAGTTCTTC	CASSRTSESYNEQFF
.	TRBV7-9	TRBJ1-3	.	TGTGCCAGCAGCCCAGCGGCCAACCCTGGAAACACCATATATTTT	CASSPAANPGNTIYF
.	TRBV30	TRBJ1-6	.	TGTGCCTGGAGTTCCTTTTCCAACAGGAGCTCCTATAATTCACCCCTCCACTTT	CAWSSFSNRSSYNSPLHF
.	TRBV30	TRBJ2-7	.	TGTGCCTGGGGCCAGGACACGAGTTCCTACGAGCAGTACTTC	CAWGQDTSSYEQYF
TRBD2	TRBV19	TRBJ2-1	.	TGTGCCAGTAGTATCCCACCCGGGACTAGCGGGAGGAATGAGCAGTTCTTC	CASSIPPGTSGRNEQFF
.	TRBV5-1	TRBJ2-3	.	TGCGCCAGCAGCTTGGGGGTGGACGGCACAGATACGCAGTATTTT	CASSLGVDGTDTQYF
TRBD1	TRBV18	TRBJ2-1	once	TGTGCCAGCTCACATAAAGGGGACAGGGTTAATGAGCAGTTCTTC	CASSHKGDRVNEQFF
.	TRBV15	TRBJ1-5	.	TGTGCCACCAGCAGAGAGTCAGGGCCTATGGAGCCCCAGCATTTT	CATSRESGPMEPQHF
.	TRBV5-1	TRBJ2-1	.	TGCGCCAGCAGCTTGGTAATTTGGAACAGAAAATTTTACAATGAGCAGTTCTTC	CASSLVIWNRKFYNEQFF
.	TRBV4-1	TRBJ2-7	.	TGCGCCAGCAGCCAAGAGGTCCGGATTAGTTTCTACGAGCAGTACTTC	CASSQEVRISFYEQYF
.	TRBV5-4	TRBJ2-7	.	TGTGCCAGCAGCTCTCACAGGAGGTCCTACGAGCAGTACTTC	CASSSHRRSYEQYF
TRBD1	TRBV27	TRBJ1-1	.	TGTGCCAGCAGTTTATCGATAGACAGGGAAAACACTGAAGCTTTCTTT	CASSLSIDRENTEAFF